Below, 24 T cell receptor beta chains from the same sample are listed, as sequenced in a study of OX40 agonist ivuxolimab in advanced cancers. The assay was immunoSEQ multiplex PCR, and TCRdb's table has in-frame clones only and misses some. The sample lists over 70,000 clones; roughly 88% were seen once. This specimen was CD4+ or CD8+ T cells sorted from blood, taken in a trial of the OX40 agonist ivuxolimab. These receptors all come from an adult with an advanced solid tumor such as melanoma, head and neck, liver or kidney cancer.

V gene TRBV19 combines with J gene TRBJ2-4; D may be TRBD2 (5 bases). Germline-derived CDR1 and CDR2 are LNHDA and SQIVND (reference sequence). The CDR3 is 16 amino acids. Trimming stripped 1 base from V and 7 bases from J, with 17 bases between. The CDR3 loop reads CASSIGGGSLYNIQYF. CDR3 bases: TGTGCCAGTAGTATAGGCGGCGGGTCTTTGTACAACATTCAGTACTTC.

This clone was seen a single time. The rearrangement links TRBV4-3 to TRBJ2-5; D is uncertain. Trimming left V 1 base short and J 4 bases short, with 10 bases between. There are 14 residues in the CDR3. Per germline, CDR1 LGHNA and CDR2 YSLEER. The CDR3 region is CASSQGWPGETQYF. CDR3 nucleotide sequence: TGCGCCAGCAGCCAAGGTTGGCCGGGAGAGACCCAGTACTTC.

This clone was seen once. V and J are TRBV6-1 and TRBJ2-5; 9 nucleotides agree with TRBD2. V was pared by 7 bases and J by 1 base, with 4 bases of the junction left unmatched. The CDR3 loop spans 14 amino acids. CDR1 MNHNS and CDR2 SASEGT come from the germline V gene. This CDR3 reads CASKRAGGQETQYF. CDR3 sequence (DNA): TGTGCCAGCAAAAGAGCGGGAGGCCAAGAGACCCAGTACTTC.

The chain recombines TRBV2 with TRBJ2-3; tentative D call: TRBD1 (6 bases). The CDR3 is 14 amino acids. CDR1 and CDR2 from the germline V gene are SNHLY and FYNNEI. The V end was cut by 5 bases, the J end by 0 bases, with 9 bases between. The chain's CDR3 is CASSQDRSTDTQYF. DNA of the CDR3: TGTGCCAGCAGTCAGGACAGAAGCACAGATACGCAGTATTTT.

DNA for the CDR3: TGTGCCAGCAGCGCGACCCGGCAGGTGGATGAGCAGTTCTTC. It is translated as CASSATRQVDEQFF. The rearrangement uses TRBV9 and TRBJ2-1, with no clear D. The V and J ends lost 3 bases and 8 bases respectively, with 15 bases between them. This CDR3 region has 14 residues. Germline assignment: CDR1 SGDLS and CDR2 YYNGEE.

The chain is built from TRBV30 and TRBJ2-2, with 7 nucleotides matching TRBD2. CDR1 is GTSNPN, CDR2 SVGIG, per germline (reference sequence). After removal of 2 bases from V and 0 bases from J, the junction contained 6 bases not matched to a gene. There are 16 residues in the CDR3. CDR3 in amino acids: CAWSILAAANTGELFF. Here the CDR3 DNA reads TGTGCCTGGAGTATTCTAGCGGCCGCGAACACCGGGGAGCTGTTTTTT.

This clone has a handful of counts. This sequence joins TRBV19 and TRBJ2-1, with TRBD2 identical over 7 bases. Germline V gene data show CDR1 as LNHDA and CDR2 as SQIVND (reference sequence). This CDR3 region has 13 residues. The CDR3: CASSGSSYNEQFF. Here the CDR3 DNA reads TGTGCATCTAGCGGAAGCTCCTACAATGAGCAGTTCTTC.

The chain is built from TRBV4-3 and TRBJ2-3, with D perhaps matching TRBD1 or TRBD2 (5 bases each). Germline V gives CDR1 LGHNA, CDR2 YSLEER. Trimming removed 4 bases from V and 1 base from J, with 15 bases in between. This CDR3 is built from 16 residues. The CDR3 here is CASSRGDLSGTDTQYF. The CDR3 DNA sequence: TGCGCCAGCAGCCGAGGGGACCTATCGGGCACAGATACGCAGTATTTT.

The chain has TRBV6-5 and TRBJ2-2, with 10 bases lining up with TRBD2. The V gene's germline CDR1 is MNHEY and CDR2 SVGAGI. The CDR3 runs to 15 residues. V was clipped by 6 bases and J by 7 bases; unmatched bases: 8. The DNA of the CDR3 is TGTGCCAGCAGCCCCTCTAGCGGGAGAAACGGGGAGCTGTTTTTT. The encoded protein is CASSPSSGRNGELFF.

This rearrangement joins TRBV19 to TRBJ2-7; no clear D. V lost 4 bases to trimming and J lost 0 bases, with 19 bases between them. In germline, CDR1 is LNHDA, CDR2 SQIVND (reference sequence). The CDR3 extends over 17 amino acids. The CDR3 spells CASSTPAFSSGSYEQYF. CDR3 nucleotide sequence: TGTGCCAGTAGTACCCCCGCTTTTTCTTCGGGCTCCTACGAGCAGTACTTC.

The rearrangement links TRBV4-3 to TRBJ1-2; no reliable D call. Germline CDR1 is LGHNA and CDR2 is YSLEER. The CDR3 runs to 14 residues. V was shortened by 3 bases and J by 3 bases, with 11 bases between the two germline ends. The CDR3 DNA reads TGCGCCAGCAGCCAGGGGTCAGGCTACTATGGCTACACCTTC. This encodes CASSQGSGYYGYTF.

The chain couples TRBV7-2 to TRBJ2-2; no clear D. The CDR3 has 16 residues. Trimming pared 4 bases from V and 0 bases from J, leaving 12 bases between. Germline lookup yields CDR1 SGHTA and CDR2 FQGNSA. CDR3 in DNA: TGTGCCAGCAGCTCCAAGGGTGCCCCGAACACCGGGGAGCTGTTTTTT. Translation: CASSSKGAPNTGELFF.

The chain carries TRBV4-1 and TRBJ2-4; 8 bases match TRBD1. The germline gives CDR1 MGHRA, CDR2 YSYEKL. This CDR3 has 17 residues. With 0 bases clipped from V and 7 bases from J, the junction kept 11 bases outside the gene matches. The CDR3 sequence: CASSQDWETGARNIQYF. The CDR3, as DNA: TGCGCCAGCAGCCAAGATTGGGAGACAGGGGCTAGGAACATTCAGTACTTC.

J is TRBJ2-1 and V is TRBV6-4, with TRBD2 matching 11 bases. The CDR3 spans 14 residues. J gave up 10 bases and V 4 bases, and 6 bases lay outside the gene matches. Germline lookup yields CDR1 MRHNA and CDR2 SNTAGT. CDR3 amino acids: CASSVAGTSGEQFF. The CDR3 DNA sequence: TGTGCCAGCAGTGTCGCCGGGACTAGCGGCGAGCAGTTCTTC.

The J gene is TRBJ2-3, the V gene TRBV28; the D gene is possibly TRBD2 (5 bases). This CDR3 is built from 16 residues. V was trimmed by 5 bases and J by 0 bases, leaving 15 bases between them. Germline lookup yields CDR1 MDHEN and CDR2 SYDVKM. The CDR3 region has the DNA TGTGCCAGCAGTCCCTCGTTTGGAGGTAGCACAGATACGCAGTATTTT. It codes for CASSPSFGGSTDTQYF. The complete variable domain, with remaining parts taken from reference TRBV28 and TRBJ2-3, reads DVKVTQSSRYLVKRTGEKVFLECVQDMDHENMFWYRQDPGLGLRLIYFSYDVKMKEKGDIPEGYSVSREKKERFSLILESASTNQTSMYLCASSPSFGGSTDTQYFGPGTRLTVL.

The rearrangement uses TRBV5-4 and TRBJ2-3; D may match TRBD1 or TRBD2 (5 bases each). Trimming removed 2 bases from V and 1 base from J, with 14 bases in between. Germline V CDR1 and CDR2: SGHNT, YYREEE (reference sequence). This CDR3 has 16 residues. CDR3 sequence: CASSLVGGLGTDTQYF. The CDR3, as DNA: TGTGCCAGCAGCTTAGTTGGGGGATTAGGCACAGATACGCAGTATTTT.

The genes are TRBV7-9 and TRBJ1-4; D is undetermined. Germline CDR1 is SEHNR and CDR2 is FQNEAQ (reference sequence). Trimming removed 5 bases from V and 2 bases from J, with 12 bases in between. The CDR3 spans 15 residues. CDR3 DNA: TGTGCCAGCAGCCCCCTGGGCGGCACTAATGAAAAACTGTTTTTT. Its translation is CASSPLGGTNEKLFF.

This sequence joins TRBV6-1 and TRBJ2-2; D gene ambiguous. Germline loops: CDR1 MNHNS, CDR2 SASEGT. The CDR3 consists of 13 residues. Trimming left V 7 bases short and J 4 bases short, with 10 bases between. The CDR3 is CASTTQITGELFF. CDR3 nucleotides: TGTGCCAGCACGACCCAAATCACCGGGGAGCTGTTTTTT.

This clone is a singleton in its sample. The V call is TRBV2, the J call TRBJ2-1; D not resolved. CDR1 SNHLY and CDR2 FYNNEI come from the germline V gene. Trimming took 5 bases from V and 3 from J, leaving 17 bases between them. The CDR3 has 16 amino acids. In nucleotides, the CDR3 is TGTGCCAGCAGTTCCCGTTGGCTAGTGGACTACAATGAGCAGTTCTTC. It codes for CASSSRWLVDYNEQFF.

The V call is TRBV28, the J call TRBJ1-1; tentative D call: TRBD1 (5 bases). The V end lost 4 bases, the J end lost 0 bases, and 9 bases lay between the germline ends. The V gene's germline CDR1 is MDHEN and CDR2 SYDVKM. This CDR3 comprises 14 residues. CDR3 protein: CASSSPGLNTEAFF. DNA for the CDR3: TGTGCCAGCAGTTCCCCGGGACTGAACACTGAAGCTTTCTTT.

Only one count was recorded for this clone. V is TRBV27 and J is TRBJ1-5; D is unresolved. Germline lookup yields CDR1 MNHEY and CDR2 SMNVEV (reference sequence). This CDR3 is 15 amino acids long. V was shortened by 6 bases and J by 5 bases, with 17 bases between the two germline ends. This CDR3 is CASRDRASSDQPQHF. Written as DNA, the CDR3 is TGTGCCAGCAGGGATAGAGCGTCGTCGGATCAGCCCCAGCATTTT.

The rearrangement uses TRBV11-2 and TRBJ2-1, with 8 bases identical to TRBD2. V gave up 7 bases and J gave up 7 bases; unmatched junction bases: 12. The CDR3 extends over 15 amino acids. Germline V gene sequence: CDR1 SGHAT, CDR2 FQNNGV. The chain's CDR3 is CASTSSSGRGNEQFF. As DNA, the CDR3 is TGTGCCAGCACCTCCTCCAGCGGGAGAGGAAATGAGCAGTTCTTC.

The CDR3 DNA sequence: TGCGCCAGCAGTGAGTCCCGGACTAGCGTCCGCGATGAGCAGTTCTTC. Residues: CASSESRTSVRDEQFF. This chain uses TRBV10-1 with TRBJ2-1; 9 bases agree with TRBD2. Trimming at V came to 0 bases and at J to 8 bases, leaving 8 bases not matched to a gene. Germline V gives CDR1 WNHNN, CDR2 SYGVQD (reference sequence). The CDR3 totals 16 residues.

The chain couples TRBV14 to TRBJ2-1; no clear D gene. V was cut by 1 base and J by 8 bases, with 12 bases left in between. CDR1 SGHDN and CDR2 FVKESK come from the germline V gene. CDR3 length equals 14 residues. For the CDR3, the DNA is TGTGCCAGCAGCCAAGGCGGACCCTGGGATGAGCAGTTCTTC. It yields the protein CASSQGGPWDEQFF.